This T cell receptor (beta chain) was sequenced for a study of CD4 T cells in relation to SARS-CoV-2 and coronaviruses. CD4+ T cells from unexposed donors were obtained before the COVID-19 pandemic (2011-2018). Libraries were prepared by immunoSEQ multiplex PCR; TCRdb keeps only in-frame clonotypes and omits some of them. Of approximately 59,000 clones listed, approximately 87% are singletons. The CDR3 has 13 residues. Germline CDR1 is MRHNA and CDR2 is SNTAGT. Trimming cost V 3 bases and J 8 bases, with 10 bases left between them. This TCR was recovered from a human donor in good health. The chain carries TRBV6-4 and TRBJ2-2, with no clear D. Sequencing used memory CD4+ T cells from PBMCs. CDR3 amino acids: CASSDEAVGELFF. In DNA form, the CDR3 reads TGTGCCAGCAGTGATGAGGCGGTTGGGGAGCTGTTTTTT.